This T cell receptor (beta chain) is from a study of PD-1 blockade in classical Hodgkin lymphoma. Broader study findings: TCR diversity rose significantly by C4D1 in CD4+ but not CD8+ cells. Baseline diversity in complete responders resembled that of newly diagnosed patients.

Measured with immunoSEQ multiplex PCR; TCRdb has only the in-frame clones, and not every one. In the table there are approximately 84,000 clones, around 86% of which are singletons. In regard to this clone: Its matching antigen is unknown.

The CDR3 sequence is 16 residues long. Germline CDR1 reads MNHNS; CDR2 reads SASEGT. Trimming took 1 base from V and 0 from J, leaving 11 bases between them. All patients relapsed after autologous stem cell transplantation, and brentuximab vedotin exposure varied. The sequence came from a human donor with classical Hodgkin lymphoma. Sample: peripheral blood mononuclear cells (PBMCs), taken at baseline. The V and J genes are TRBV6-1 and TRBJ2-3; D is uncertain. CDR3 sequence: CASSEGPQPSTDTQYF. The CDR3 DNA follows: TGTGCCAGCAGTGAAGGCCCGCAGCCGAGCACAGATACGCAGTATTTT.